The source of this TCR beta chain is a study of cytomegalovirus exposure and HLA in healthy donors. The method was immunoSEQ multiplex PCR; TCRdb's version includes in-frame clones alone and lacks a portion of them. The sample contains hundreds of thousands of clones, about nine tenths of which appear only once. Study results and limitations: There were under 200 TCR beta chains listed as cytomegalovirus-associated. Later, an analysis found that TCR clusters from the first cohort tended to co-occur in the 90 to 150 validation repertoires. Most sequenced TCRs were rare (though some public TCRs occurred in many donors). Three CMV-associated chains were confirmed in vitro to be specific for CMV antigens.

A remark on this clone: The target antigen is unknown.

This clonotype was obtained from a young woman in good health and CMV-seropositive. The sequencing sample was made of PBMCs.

The CDR3 DNA reads as TGTGCCAGCAGCTTGGGACTAGCTTTCACCGGGGAGCTGTTTTTT. The encoded protein is CASSLGLAFTGELFF. The V call is TRBV6-5, the J call TRBJ2-2; TRBD2 matches 9 bases. Looked up from germline, CDR1 is MNHEY and CDR2 is SVGAGI. The CDR3 has 15 residues. Unmatched junction bases numbered 6, after V lost 6 bases and J lost 4 bases.